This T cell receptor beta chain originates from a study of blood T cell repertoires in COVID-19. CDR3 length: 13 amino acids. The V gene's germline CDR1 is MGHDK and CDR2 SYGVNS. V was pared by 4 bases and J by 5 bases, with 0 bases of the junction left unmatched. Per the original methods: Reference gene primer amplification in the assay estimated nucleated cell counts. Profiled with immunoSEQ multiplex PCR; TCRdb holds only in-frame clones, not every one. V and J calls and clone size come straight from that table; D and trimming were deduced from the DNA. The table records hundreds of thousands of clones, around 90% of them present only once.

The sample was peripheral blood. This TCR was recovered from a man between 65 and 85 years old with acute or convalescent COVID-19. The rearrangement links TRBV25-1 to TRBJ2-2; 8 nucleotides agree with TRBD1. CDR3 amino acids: CASSGQGTGELFF. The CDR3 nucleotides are TGTGCCAGCAGTGGACAGGGGACCGGGGAGCTGTTTTTT.